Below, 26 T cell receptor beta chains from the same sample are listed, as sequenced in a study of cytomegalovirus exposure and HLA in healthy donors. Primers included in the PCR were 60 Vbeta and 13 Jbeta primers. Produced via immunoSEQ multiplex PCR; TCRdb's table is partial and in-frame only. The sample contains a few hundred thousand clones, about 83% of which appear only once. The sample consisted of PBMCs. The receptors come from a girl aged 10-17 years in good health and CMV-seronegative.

The CDR3 bases are TGTGCCAGCAGTTTATGGAGTCAGAGAAACACTGAAGCTTTCTTT. Its translation is CASSLWSQRNTEAFF. The gene calls are TRBV27 and TRBJ1-1; D unresolved. V gave up 1 base and J gave up 2 bases, with 11 bases separating them. Germline V lookup: CDR1 MNHEY, CDR2 SMNVEV (reference sequence). The CDR3 extends over 15 amino acids.

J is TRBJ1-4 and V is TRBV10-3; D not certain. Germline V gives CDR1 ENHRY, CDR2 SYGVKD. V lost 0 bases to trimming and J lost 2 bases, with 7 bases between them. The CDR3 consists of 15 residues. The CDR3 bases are TGTGCCATCAGTGAGTCCGGGATTACTAATGAAAAACTGTTTTTT. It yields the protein CAISESGITNEKLFF.

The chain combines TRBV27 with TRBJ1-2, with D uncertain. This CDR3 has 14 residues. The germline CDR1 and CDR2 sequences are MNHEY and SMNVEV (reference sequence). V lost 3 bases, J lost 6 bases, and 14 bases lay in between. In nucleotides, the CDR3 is TGTGCCAGCAGTTTCGGATCTGGGGAGAATGGCTACACCTTC. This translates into CASSFGSGENGYTF.

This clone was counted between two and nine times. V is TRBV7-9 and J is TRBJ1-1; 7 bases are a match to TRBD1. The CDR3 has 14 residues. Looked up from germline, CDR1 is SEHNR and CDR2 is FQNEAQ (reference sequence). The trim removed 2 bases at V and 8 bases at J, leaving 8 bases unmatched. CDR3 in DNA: TGTGCCAGCAGCTTACCGCGGACAGGATCAGAAGCTTTCTTT. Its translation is CASSLPRTGSEAFF.

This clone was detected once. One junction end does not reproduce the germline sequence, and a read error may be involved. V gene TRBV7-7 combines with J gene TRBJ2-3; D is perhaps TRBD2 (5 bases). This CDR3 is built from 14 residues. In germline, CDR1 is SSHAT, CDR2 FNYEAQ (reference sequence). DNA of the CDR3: TGTGCTAGCAGCTTATGGGTTGGGGAGAATACGCAGTATTTT. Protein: CASSLWVGENTQYF.

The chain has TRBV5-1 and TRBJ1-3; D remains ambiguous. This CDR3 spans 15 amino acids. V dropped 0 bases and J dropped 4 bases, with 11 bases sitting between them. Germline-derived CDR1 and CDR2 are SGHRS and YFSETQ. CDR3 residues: CASSLVRWVGNTIYF. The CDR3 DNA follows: TGCGCCAGCAGCTTGGTGCGGTGGGTCGGAAACACCATATATTTT.

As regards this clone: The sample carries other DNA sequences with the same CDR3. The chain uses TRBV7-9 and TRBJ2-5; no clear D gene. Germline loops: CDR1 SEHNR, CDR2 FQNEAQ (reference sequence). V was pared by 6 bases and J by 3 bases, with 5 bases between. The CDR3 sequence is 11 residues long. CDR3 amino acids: CASSREETQYF. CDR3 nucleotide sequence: TGTGCCAGCAGTCGCGAAGAGACCCAGTACTTC.

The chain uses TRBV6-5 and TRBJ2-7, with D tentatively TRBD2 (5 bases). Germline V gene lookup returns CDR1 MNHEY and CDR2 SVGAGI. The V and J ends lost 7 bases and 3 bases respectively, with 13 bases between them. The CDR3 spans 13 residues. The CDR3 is CASKAAPDYEQYF. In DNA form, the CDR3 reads TGTGCCAGCAAAGCGGCCCCCGACTACGAGCAGTACTTC.

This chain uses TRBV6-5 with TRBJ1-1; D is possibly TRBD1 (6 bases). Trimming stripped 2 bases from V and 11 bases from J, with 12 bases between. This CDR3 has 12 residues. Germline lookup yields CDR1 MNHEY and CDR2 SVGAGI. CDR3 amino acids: CASSYVGQGAFF. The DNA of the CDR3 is TGTGCCAGCAGTTACGTGGGGCAGGGGGCTTTCTTT.

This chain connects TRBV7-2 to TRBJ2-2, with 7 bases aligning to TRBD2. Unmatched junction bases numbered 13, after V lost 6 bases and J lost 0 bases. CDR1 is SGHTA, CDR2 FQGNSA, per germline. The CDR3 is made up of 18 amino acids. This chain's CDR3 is CASSKRGAPLANTGELFF. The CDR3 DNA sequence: TGTGCCAGCAGTAAGCGGGGTGCACCCCTCGCGAACACCGGGGAGCTGTTTTTT.

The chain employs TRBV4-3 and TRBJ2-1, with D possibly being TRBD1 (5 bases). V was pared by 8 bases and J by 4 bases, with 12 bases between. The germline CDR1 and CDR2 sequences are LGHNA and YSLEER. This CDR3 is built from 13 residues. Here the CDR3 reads CASGRVEYNEQFF. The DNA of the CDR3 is TGCGCCAGCGGCAGGGTGGAATACAATGAGCAGTTCTTC.

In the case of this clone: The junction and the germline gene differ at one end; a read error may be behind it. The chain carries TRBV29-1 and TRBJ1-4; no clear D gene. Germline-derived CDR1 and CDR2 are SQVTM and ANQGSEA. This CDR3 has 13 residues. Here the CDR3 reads CSVVAATSEKLFF. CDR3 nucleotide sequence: TGCAGCGTTGTAGCAGCAACTAGTGAAAAACTGTTTTTT.

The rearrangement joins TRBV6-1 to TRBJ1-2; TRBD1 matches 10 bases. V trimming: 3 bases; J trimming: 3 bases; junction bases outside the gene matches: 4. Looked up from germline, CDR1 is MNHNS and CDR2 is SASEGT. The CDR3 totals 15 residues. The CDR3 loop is CASSERQGAHYGYTF. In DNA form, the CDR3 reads TGTGCCAGCAGTGAGCGACAGGGGGCCCACTATGGCTACACCTTC.

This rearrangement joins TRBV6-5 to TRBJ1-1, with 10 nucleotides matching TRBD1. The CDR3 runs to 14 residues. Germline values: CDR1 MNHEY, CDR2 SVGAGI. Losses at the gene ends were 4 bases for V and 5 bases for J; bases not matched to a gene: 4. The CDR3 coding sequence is TGTGCCAGCAGTTTCGACAGGGGGCTAACTGAAGCTTTCTTT. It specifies CASSFDRGLTEAFF.

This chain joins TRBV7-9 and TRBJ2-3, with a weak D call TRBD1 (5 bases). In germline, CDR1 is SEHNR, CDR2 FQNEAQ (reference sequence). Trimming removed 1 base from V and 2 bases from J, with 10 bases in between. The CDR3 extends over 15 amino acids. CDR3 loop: CASSLEGPSTDTQYF. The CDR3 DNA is TGTGCCAGCAGCTTAGAGGGGCCCTCCACAGATACGCAGTATTTT. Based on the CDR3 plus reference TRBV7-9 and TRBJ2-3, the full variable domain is DTGVSQNPRHKITKRGQNVTFRCDPISEHNRLYWYRQTLGQGPEFLTYFQNEAQLEKSRLLSDRFSAERPKGSFSTLEIQRTEQGDSAMYLCASSLEGPSTDTQYFGPGTRLTVL.

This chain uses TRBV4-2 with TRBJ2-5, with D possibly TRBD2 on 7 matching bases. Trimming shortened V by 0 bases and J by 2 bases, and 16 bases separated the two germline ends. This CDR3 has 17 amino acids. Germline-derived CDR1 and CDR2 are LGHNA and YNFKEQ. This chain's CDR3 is CASSQDMTGGPQETQYF. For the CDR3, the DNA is TGTGCCAGCAGCCAAGATATGACCGGGGGGCCTCAAGAGACCCAGTACTTC.

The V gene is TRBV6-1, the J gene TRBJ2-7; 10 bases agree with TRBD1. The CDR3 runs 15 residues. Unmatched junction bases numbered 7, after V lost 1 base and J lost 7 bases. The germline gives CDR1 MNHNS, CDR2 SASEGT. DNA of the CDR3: TGTGCCAGCAGTGAAGGACAGGGGGCTTCTGGGGAGCAGTACTTC. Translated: CASSEGQGASGEQYF.

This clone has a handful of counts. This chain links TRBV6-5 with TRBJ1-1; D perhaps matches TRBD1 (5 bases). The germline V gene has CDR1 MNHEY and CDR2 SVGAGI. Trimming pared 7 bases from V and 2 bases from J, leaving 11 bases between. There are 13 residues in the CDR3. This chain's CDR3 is CASKRGINTEAFF. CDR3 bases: TGTGCCAGCAAACGGGGGATCAACACTGAAGCTTTCTTT.

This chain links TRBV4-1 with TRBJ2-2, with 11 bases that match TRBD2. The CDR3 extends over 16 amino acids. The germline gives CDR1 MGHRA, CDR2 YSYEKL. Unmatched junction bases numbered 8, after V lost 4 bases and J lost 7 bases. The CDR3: CASSRATSGVNGELFF. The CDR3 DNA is TGCGCCAGCAGCCGAGCGACTAGCGGGGTGAACGGGGAGCTGTTTTTT.

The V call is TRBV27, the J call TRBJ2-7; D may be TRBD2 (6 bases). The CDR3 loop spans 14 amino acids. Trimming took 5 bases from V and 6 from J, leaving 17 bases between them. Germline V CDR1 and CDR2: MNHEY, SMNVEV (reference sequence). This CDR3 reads CASSPGRRVSEQYF. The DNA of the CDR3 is TGTGCCAGCAGTCCGGGACGGAGGGTTTCCGAGCAGTACTTC.

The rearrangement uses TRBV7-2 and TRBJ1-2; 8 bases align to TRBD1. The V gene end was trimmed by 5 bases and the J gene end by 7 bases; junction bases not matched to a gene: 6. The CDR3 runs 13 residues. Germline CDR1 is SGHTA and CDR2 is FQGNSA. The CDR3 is CASSPRQGSGYTF. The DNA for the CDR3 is TGTGCCAGCAGCCCTAGACAGGGGAGTGGCTACACCTTC.

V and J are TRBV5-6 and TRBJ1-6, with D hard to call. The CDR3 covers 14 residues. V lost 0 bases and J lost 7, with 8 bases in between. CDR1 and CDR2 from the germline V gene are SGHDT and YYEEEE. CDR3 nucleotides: TGTGCCAGCAGCTTGGACAGTCGAAATTCACCCCTCCACTTT. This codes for CASSLDSRNSPLHF. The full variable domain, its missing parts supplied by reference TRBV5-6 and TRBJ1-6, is DAGVTQSPTHLIKTRGQQVTLRCSPKSGHDTVSWYQQALGQGPQFIFQYYEEEERQRGNFPDRFSGHQFPNYSSELNVNALLLGDSALYLCASSLDSRNSPLHFGNGTRLTVT.

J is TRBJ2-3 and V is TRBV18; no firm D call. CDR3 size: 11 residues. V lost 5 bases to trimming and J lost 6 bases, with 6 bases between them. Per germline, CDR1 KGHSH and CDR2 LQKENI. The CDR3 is CASSNPDTQYF. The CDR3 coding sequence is TGTGCCAGCTCAAATCCGGATACGCAGTATTTT.

CDR3 sequence (DNA): TGTGCCAGCTCACCACCGGAGCTAGCGGGGGGGAATGAGCAGTTCTTC. Amino acid sequence: CASSPPELAGGNEQFF. The chain links TRBV18 to TRBJ2-1, with 12 bases that match TRBD2. Unmatched junction bases numbered 4, after V lost 0 bases and J lost 7 bases. This CDR3 comprises 16 residues. Germline CDR1 and CDR2: KGHSH and LQKENI.

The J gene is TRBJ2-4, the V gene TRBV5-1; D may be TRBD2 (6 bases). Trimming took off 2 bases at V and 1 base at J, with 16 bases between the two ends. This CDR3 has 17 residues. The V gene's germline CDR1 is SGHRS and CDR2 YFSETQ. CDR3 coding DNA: TGCGCCAGCAGCTTCAACGGGGGTTTGGGGGCCAAAAACATTCAGTACTTC. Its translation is CASSFNGGLGAKNIQYF.

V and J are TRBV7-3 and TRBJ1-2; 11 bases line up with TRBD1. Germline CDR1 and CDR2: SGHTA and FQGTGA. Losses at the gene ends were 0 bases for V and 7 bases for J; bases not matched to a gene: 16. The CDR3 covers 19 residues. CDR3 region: CASSLTGGVGGQGAVGYTF. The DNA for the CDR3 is TGTGCCAGCAGCTTAACGGGAGGGGTAGGTGGACAGGGGGCTGTTGGCTACACCTTC.